This T cell receptor beta chain was captured by sequencing in a study of CD8 T cells in Susac syndrome. Germline V CDR1 and CDR2: LGHNA, YSLEER. The CDR3 is made up of 15 amino acids. V lost 1 base, J lost 0 bases, and 3 bases stayed unmatched. After extraction with the RNeasy kit, roughly 0.5 to 1 ug of the RNA was reverse transcribed using random hexamers. TCRdb redid the calling of the immunoSEQ multiplex PCR reads with MiXCR, one entry per CDR3 protein. The repertoire holds over 100,000 distinct CDR3 sequences, with approximately 96% as singletons. V and J are TRBV4-3 and TRBJ2-7; 7 positions match TRBD2. The sequence was collected from a human donor in good health. The sequencing sample was made of CD4+ T cells from PBMCs. As DNA, the CDR3 is TGCGCCAGCAGCCAAGTCGGGACTAACTCCTACGAGCAGTACTTC. Protein product: CASSQVGTNSYEQYF.